This T cell receptor (beta chain) was sequenced for a study of shared clonotypes between healthy human individuals. Across the study: The cohort had two women and three men, ages 18 to 49. Study conclusions and caveats: Clonotype sharing among donors, it was expected, would be affected by sequencing depth. Of the naive CD4 clonotypes, around 4.7% were shared across a handful of donors.

The authors distributed each subset's genomic DNA evenly over several immunoSEQ plates. Clones were sequenced by immunoSEQ multiplex PCR, and TCRdb holds only the in-frame ones, with some missing. The sample has about 1.1 million clones, 60% to 80% seen once. With regard to this clone: Antigen unknown.

The TCR originated in a man aged 18 to 35 in good health. Some clones in this sample may be carry-over from other donors' samples. Material: memory CD4+ T cells from PBMCs. The subset here: CD45RA-negative fraction.

DNA for the CDR3: TGCAGCGTTCTAGGAAACACCATATATTTT. This translates into CSVLGNTIYF. The chain links TRBV29-1 to TRBJ1-3, with D unresolved. The V gene lost 5 bases and the J gene lost 4 bases, with 3 bases spanning the gap. This CDR3 is built from 10 residues. Germline values: CDR1 SQVTM, CDR2 ANQGSEA.